This T cell receptor beta chain was sequenced during a study of CD8 T cells in Susac syndrome (dated by TCRdb to the late 2010s). Some background on the complete study: Of the Susac syndrome patients who were sequenced, six had clinically active disease and roughly 8 were in clinical remission. At the time of blood withdrawal, Susac syndrome patients were either therapy-naive, taking corticosteroids (with some also receiving IVIg), or on IVIg alone. The study used repertoire sequencing to test whether antigen drove CD8+ T cell activation and differentiation in Susac syndrome.

High-throughput TCR beta sequencing profiled peripheral blood CD8+ and CD4+ T cells from healthy donors, Susac syndrome patients and multiple sclerosis patients. The Susac syndrome patients fulfilled recently defined diagnostic criteria for either definite or probable disease. Bulk CD8+ and CD4+ T cells were purified by magnetic negative isolation, whereas CD8+ TEMRA cells were enriched by FACS. Blood was drawn into EDTA tubes, processed within 24 hours, and PBMCs were isolated by density gradient centrifugation. PBMCs intended for TCR sequencing were cryopreserved in liquid nitrogen and thawed later in a water bath at 37 degrees C. A purity of at least 90% was achieved for sorted or isolated CD4+, CD8+ and CD8+ TEMRA cells. The germline V gene provides CDR1 SGHRS and CDR2 YFSETQ. Including cysteine and phenylalanine, the CDR3 has 16 amino acids. The sequence is cut down to CDR3 DNA, 48 bases in frame from base 1. A distance of 17 bases separates the germline ends of V and J, which lose 0 bases and 7 bases respectively.

RNA was extracted using the RNeasy kit, and roughly 0.5 to 1 ug of the RNA was reverse transcribed with random hexamers. The immunoSEQ multiplex PCR assay, covering 54 Vbeta and 13 Jbeta segments, was used to amplify TCR beta CDR3 regions. Bias from PCR amplification was corrected by using a synthetic template baseline for primer optimization and for computational correction. The authors' pipeline ran thus. Reads were assigned to V, D and J genes according to IMGT and analyzed in immunoSEQ Analyzer, with only productive sequences retained. Clonality was calculated as one minus the Shannon entropy normalized by log2 of the number of productive unique sequences. For each patient and control, public and private clones were evaluated among the 100 most prevalent clones. A clone was defined as Susac-specific if it was absent from the healthy and MS cohorts, from more than 850 published viral clones and from other ImmuneACCESS disease sequences. TCRdb reworked the public reads: Q25 trimming with fastp, MiXCR clone assembly, productive beta chains retained. A single entry per CDR3 protein holds the most common genes and DNA from its merged rows. The V and J calls follow TCRdb's processing rather than the paper's. Here the sample has 130,000 to 150,000 distinct CDR3 sequences; approximately 94% occur a single time. The ten top clones hold 0.065% to 0.1% of the sample.

A remark on this clonotype: Its target antigen remains unknown. No base quality information exists; no much larger clone differs at one position.

What the work shows at the level of the full study, not this receptor alone: The CD4+ T cell repertoire of patients with Susac syndrome showed no detectable clonal expansion. The number of individuals in the TCR sequencing and HLA analysis was recognized as being relatively small.

Sequencing input: CD4+ T cells from PBMCs. The chain is made from TRBV5-1 and TRBJ1-5; perhaps TRBD1 is the D gene, with 6 bases matching. The source is a human donor with Susac syndrome. The CDR3 region: CASSLGGLQGGQPQHF. The DNA sequence follows: TGCGCCAGCAGCTTGGGAGGGCTACAGGGAGGCCAGCCCCAGCATTTT.